The 17 T cell receptor beta chains given below trace back to one sample, sequenced in a study of cytomegalovirus exposure and HLA in healthy donors. Amplification used 60 Vbeta primers and 13 Jbeta primers. Libraries were prepared by immunoSEQ multiplex PCR; TCRdb keeps only in-frame clonotypes and omits some of them. This sample has about 200,000 clones, with approximately 80% found just once. The sequencing input was PBMCs. Receptors were obtained from a man in his forties in good health and CMV-seropositive.

Here the CDR3 reads CASSEAEAAQGLNQPQHF. The CDR3 DNA follows: TGTGCCAGCAGTGAAGCGGAGGCAGCCCAGGGGTTGAATCAGCCCCAGCATTTT. This chain joins TRBV6-1 and TRBJ1-5, with TRBD1 as a possible D gene (6 bases). The CDR3 length is 18 residues. V lost 0 bases and J lost 4, with 19 bases in between. From germline, CDR1 is MNHNS and CDR2 SASEGT.

This chain connects TRBV28 to TRBJ1-1; D is perhaps TRBD1 (6 bases). Trimming cost V 8 bases and J 1 base, with 20 bases left between them. The CDR3 has 16 residues. Germline loops: CDR1 MDHEN, CDR2 SYDVKM. In DNA form, the CDR3 reads TGTGCCAGCCAAGGGGGGGACGAGGCCAAGAACACTGAAGCTTTCTTT. This translates into CASQGGDEAKNTEAFF.

V and J are TRBV7-3 and TRBJ2-1, with 12 bases aligning to TRBD2. Unmatched junction bases numbered 3, after V lost 5 bases and J lost 4 bases. CDR1 SGHTA and CDR2 FQGTGA come from the germline V gene. The CDR3 totals 15 residues. CDR3 region: CASSPGLAGYNEQFF. In nucleotides, the CDR3 is TGTGCCAGCAGCCCTGGACTAGCGGGGTACAATGAGCAGTTCTTC. The full variable domain, completed using reference TRBV7-3 and TRBJ2-1, is GAGVSQTPSNKVTEKGKYVELRCDPISGHTALYWYRQSLGQGPEFLIYFQGTGAADDSGLPNDRFFAVRPEGSVSTLKIQRTERGDSAVYLCASSPGLAGYNEQFFGPGTRLTVL.

This rearrangement joins TRBV5-6 to TRBJ2-5; maybe TRBD1 (6 bases). The germline CDR1 and CDR2 sequences are SGHDT and YYEEEE. This CDR3 is built from 14 residues. Trimming cost V 0 bases and J 8 bases, with 14 bases left between them. Here the CDR3 DNA reads TGTGCCAGCAGCTTGGCAGGCAGGGGAATAACCCAGTACTTC. Translation gives CASSLAGRGITQYF.

The chain employs TRBV5-1 and TRBJ1-1, with 11 positions matching TRBD1. Trimming at V came to 4 bases and at J to 4 bases, leaving 3 bases not matched to a gene. The CDR3 runs to 14 residues. The germline CDR1 and CDR2 sequences are SGHRS and YFSETQ. In DNA, the CDR3 is TGCGCCAGCAGCACCGGGACAGGGGGCACTGAAGCTTTCTTT. Protein: CASSTGTGGTEAFF.

V is TRBV9 and J is TRBJ2-3; a possible D gene is TRBD1 (6 bases). The CDR3 extends over 15 amino acids. From germline, CDR1 is SGDLS and CDR2 YYNGEE. V lost 2 bases to trimming and J lost 7 bases, with 17 bases between them. The CDR3 nucleotides are TGTGCCAGCAGCGTGTCAGGGGTCCCAACAAATACGCAGTATTTT. Encoded protein: CASSVSGVPTNTQYF.

The V gene is TRBV28, the J gene TRBJ2-7; TRBD1 matches 7 bases. Germline lookup yields CDR1 MDHEN and CDR2 SYDVKM. The length of the CDR3 is 15 residues. J gave up 2 bases and V 3 bases, and 7 bases lay outside the gene matches. The CDR3 DNA sequence: TGTGCCAGCAGTTTGGAGCAGGGGGAGACCTACGAGCAGTACTTC. Translated, it gives CASSLEQGETYEQYF.

The rearrangement uses TRBV6-6 and TRBJ2-5; TRBD1 is a possible D gene (6 bases). V was pared by 8 bases and J by 0 bases, with 13 bases between. The CDR3 contains 14 residues. From germline, CDR1 is MNHNY and CDR2 SVGAGI (reference sequence). In DNA form, the CDR3 reads TGTGCCAGCTCGCCGCGGACAGACCAAGAGACCCAGTACTTC. It is translated as CASSPRTDQETQYF.

The V call is TRBV25-1, the J call TRBJ2-7, with 9 bases lining up with TRBD1. Germline CDR1 and CDR2: MGHDK and SYGVNS. Germline trimming cut 7 bases from V and 3 bases from J; bases unmatched to any gene: 4. CDR3 size: 13 residues. In DNA, the CDR3 is TGTGCCAGCACCGGGACAGGGTTCTACGAGCAGTACTTC. It specifies CASTGTGFYEQYF.

The gene calls are TRBV2 and TRBJ2-5; 8 bases align to TRBD1. Germline V gene data show CDR1 as SNHLY and CDR2 as FYNNEI. V trimming: 6 bases; J trimming: 4 bases; junction bases outside the gene matches: 4. The CDR3 extends over 13 amino acids. The CDR3 here is CASSGTGRETQYF. The DNA for the CDR3 is TGTGCCAGCAGCGGGACAGGAAGAGAGACCCAGTACTTC.

The rearrangement joins TRBV7-9 to TRBJ2-7; 12 nucleotides align to TRBD2. In germline, CDR1 is SEHNR, CDR2 FQNEAQ (reference sequence). This CDR3 has 16 amino acids. With V trimmed by 3 bases and J by 5 bases, 8 bases remained unmatched. The CDR3 sequence is CASSFTGLAGINEQYF. The CDR3 DNA reads TGTGCCAGCAGCTTCACGGGACTAGCGGGTATAAACGAGCAGTACTTC.

Points on this clone: Germline and junction disagree at one end, which may indicate a read error. This sequence joins TRBV5-1 and TRBJ2-7; 8 bases agree with TRBD2. Per germline, CDR1 SGHRS and CDR2 YFSETQ. The CDR3 has 14 amino acids. CDR3 residues: CASSLSGSSYEQYF. CDR3 nucleotides: TGTGCCAGCAGCTTAAGCGGGAGTTCCTACGAGCAGTACTTC.

In its sample, this clone was seen once. The CDR3 DNA follows: TGTGCCAGCAGTGAATATCGGGGGAGTAATGAAAAACTGTTTTTT. Its protein product is CASSEYRGSNEKLFF. The chain carries TRBV25-1 and TRBJ1-4; possibly TRBD1 for D (5 bases). Germline-derived CDR1 and CDR2 are MGHDK and SYGVNS. Trimming removed 0 bases at V and 4 bases at J, with 9 bases between. The CDR3 totals 15 residues.

This clone appeared a few times. The chain is built from TRBV5-4 and TRBJ1-4; D remains ambiguous. V lost 1 base to trimming and J lost 6 bases, with 19 bases between them. Germline values: CDR1 SGHNT, CDR2 YYREEE (reference sequence). This CDR3 spans 17 amino acids. CDR3 residues: CASSLLGGGLNDEKLFF. The CDR3 DNA reads TGTGCCAGCAGCTTGCTCGGCGGAGGACTCAATGATGAAAAACTGTTTTTT.

This chain links TRBV7-9 with TRBJ1-2; D is ambiguous. V was cut by 5 bases and J by 5 bases, with 12 bases left in between. The germline V gene has CDR1 SEHNR and CDR2 FQNEAQ (reference sequence). The CDR3 has 13 residues. The CDR3 here is CASSRSTVYGYTF. CDR3 nucleotides: TGTGCCAGCAGCAGAAGTACGGTATATGGCTACACCTTC.

The rearrangement uses TRBV6-1 and TRBJ1-2; 9 bases line up with TRBD1. V lost 4 bases and J lost 4; bases outside the gene matches: 4. This CDR3 comprises 14 residues. Germline lookup yields CDR1 MNHNS and CDR2 SASEGT. The CDR3 sequence: CASSGQGGPYGYTF. CDR3 DNA: TGTGCCAGCAGTGGACAGGGGGGCCCCTATGGCTACACCTTC.

This rearrangement joins TRBV11-2 to TRBJ2-1; D call uncertain. CDR3 length equals 13 residues. Trimming removed 2 bases at V and 6 bases at J, with 8 bases between. CDR1 is SGHAT and CDR2 is FQNNGV in the germline V gene. CDR3 nucleotides: TGTGCCAGCAGCTTACTGGGCTCCAATGAGCAGTTCTTC. It yields the protein CASSLLGSNEQFF.